The 28 T cell receptor beta chains given below trace back to one sample, sequenced in a study of cytomegalovirus exposure and HLA in healthy donors. TCRdb keeps only in-frame clones here, not all; method: immunoSEQ multiplex PCR. This sample has roughly 84,000 clones, with roughly 93% found just once. Input material: PBMCs. The receptors originated from a young man in good health and CMV-seronegative.

This clone has only one observation. V is TRBV19 and J is TRBJ1-2; 8 bases match TRBD1. This CDR3 comprises 14 residues. Unmatched junction bases numbered 3, after V lost 2 bases and J lost 4 bases. CDR1 and CDR2 (germline): LNHDA, SQIVND (reference sequence). The CDR3 nucleotides read TGTGCCAGTAGTATACCCGGACAGGGCTATGGCTACACCTTC. It yields the protein CASSIPGQGYGYTF.

This clone was seen a handful of times. The gene calls are TRBV28 and TRBJ1-5; tentative D call: TRBD1 (5 bases). From germline, CDR1 is MDHEN and CDR2 SYDVKM. This CDR3 has 11 amino acids. The V gene lost 8 bases and the J gene lost 11 bases, with 13 bases spanning the gap. CDR3 in amino acids: CASGSPGAQHF. As DNA, the CDR3 is TGTGCCAGCGGCTCCCCGGGGGCCCAGCATTTT.

The V gene is TRBV5-1, the J gene TRBJ2-6; tentative D call: TRBD2 (5 bases). The V gene's germline CDR1 is SGHRS and CDR2 YFSETQ. This CDR3 is 15 amino acids long. The germline V and J ends were trimmed by 2 bases and 1 base, with 7 bases remaining between them. CDR3 in amino acids: CASSFTGSGANVLTF. In nucleotides, the CDR3 is TGCGCCAGCAGCTTTACGGGGTCTGGGGCCAACGTCCTGACTTTC.

J is TRBJ2-3 and V is TRBV7-3; D is possibly TRBD2 (6 bases). Germline V gives CDR1 SGHTA, CDR2 FQGTGA. The CDR3 consists of 15 residues. V shed 1 base and J shed 4 bases, with 12 bases lying between them. The CDR3 loop is CASSLIGSSADTQYF. CDR3 DNA: TGTGCCAGCAGCTTAATCGGGAGCTCGGCAGATACGCAGTATTTT.

The chain combines TRBV10-2 with TRBJ2-5; 8 bases align to TRBD2. Germline CDR1 WSHSY, CDR2 SAAADI. After removal of 4 bases from V and 3 bases from J, the junction contained 10 bases not matched to a gene. The CDR3 covers 16 residues. CDR3 bases: TGCGCCAGCAGTGTAGTTCCGGGACTAGAGGAAGAGACCCAGTACTTC. Amino acids: CASSVVPGLEEETQYF.

This clone was recorded a few times. V usage is TRBV18 and J usage is TRBJ1-5; a weak D match, TRBD1 (5 bases). Germline loops: CDR1 KGHSH, CDR2 LQKENI. This CDR3 spans 13 amino acids. Between the trimmed V and J ends, which lost 3 bases and 5 bases, there was a span of 8 bases. This CDR3 is CASSPSGDQPQHF. In DNA, the CDR3 is TGTGCCAGCTCACCGTCGGGGGATCAGCCCCAGCATTTT.

The gene calls are TRBV27 and TRBJ2-7; a weak D match, TRBD2 (7 bases). V was cut by 5 bases and J by 2 bases, with 16 bases left in between. From germline, CDR1 is MNHEY and CDR2 SMNVEV (reference sequence). The CDR3 spans 15 residues. CDR3 nucleotides: TGTGCCAGCAGTCCTGGGGGGGCCCTAGCCTACGAGCAGTACTTC. Its protein product is CASSPGGALAYEQYF.

The chain carries TRBV7-8 and TRBJ2-1; tentatively, D is TRBD1 (5 bases). V lost 4 bases to trimming and J lost 6 bases, with 22 bases between them. Per germline, CDR1 SGHVS and CDR2 FQNEAQ. The CDR3 length is 17 residues. As DNA, the CDR3 is TGTGCCAGCAGCTCATCTATTAGGTCAGGGATTGGCAATGAGCAGTTCTTC. Its translation: CASSSSIRSGIGNEQFF.

This clone was seen a handful of times. The chain couples TRBV2 to TRBJ1-6; 8 bases match TRBD1. This CDR3 has 15 residues. In germline, CDR1 is SNHLY, CDR2 FYNNEI. The J segment lost 10 bases and the V segment lost 4 bases, leaving 9 bases of the junction unmatched. CDR3 amino acids: CASSGVETGVSPLHF. CDR3 sequence (DNA): TGTGCCAGCAGTGGGGTAGAGACAGGGGTGTCACCCCTCCACTTT. The whole variable domain, filled in from reference TRBV2 and TRBJ1-6, reads EPEVTQTPSHQVTQMGQEVILRCVPISNHLYFYWYRQILGQKVEFLVSFYNNEISEKSEIFDDQFSVERPDGSNFTLKIRSTKLEDSAMYFCASSGVETGVSPLHFGNGTRLTVT.

This clone was seen just once. The chain joins TRBV11-2 to TRBJ2-1; D may be TRBD1 (5 bases). CDR3 length: 16 residues. Germline lookup yields CDR1 SGHAT and CDR2 FQNNGV. The V end was cut by 0 bases, the J end by 8 bases, with 17 bases between. DNA for the CDR3: TGTGCCAGCAGCTTAGATCGTATAGCCCAGGGCCATGAGCAGTTCTTC. Amino acids: CASSLDRIAQGHEQFF.

This clone showed up just a few times. This chain links TRBV27 with TRBJ1-6; D unclear. The CDR3 totals 13 residues. V lost 3 bases and J 15 bases, leaving 15 bases between the germline ends. CDR1 is MNHEY, CDR2 SMNVEV, per germline (reference sequence). CDR3 nucleotide sequence: TGTGCCAGCAGTTTCACCGCGGGTTTGGGCCTCCACTTT. It is translated as CASSFTAGLGLHF.

The chain has TRBV10-3 and TRBJ1-2; D is unresolved. Germline V lookup: CDR1 ENHRY, CDR2 SYGVKD. CDR3 length: 13 residues. V dropped 6 bases and J dropped 2 bases, with 10 bases sitting between them. The CDR3 DNA reads TGTGCCATCAGACCTGACATCAACTATGGCTACACCTTC. It codes for CAIRPDINYGYTF.

The chain combines TRBV5-4 with TRBJ2-1; D unclear. The CDR3 is made up of 12 amino acids. The V gene's germline CDR1 is SGHNT and CDR2 YYREEE (reference sequence). V lost 0 bases and J 6 bases, leaving 4 bases between the germline ends. CDR3 region: CASSLGSNEQFF. The CDR3 DNA reads TGTGCCAGCAGCTTGGGTAGCAATGAGCAGTTCTTC. Combining the CDR3 with reference TRBV5-4 and TRBJ2-1 gives the whole variable domain ETGVTQSPTHLIKTRGQQVTLRCSSQSGHNTVSWYQQALGQGPQFIFQYYREEENGRGNFPPRFSGLQFPNYSSELNVNALELDDSALYLCASSLGSNEQFFGPGTRLTVL.

This rearrangement joins TRBV11-2 to TRBJ1-2; 8 bases align to TRBD1. The CDR3 totals 15 residues. After removal of 5 bases from V and 3 bases from J, the junction contained 8 bases not matched to a gene. In germline, CDR1 is SGHAT, CDR2 FQNNGV. This CDR3 reads CASSRDRGIDYGYTF. CDR3 DNA sequence: TGTGCCAGCAGCCGCGACAGGGGTATCGACTATGGCTACACCTTC.

V and J are TRBV28 and TRBJ2-7; the D is unclear. This CDR3 has 10 residues. CDR1 is MDHEN, CDR2 SYDVKM, per germline. Trimming removed 8 bases from V and 6 bases from J, with 8 bases in between. CDR3 in amino acids: CASGRFEQYF. CDR3 nucleotides: TGTGCCAGCGGCAGGTTCGAGCAGTACTTC.

V and J are TRBV19 and TRBJ1-5, with TRBD1 identical over 10 bases. The germline CDR1 and CDR2 sequences are LNHDA and SQIVND (reference sequence). V lost 7 bases to trimming and J lost 5 bases; unmatched junction nucleotides: 8. This CDR3 is 15 amino acids long. This CDR3 is CASTVDRGVDQPQHF. The CDR3 DNA reads TGTGCCAGTACAGTGGACAGGGGGGTTGATCAGCCCCAGCATTTT.

The V gene is TRBV28, the J gene TRBJ2-1; 13 nucleotides agree with TRBD2. This CDR3 spans 16 amino acids. Germline CDR1 reads MDHEN; CDR2 reads SYDVKM. With V trimmed by 2 bases and J by 6 bases, 4 bases remained unmatched. This CDR3 is CASSLLGTSGTNEQFF. For the CDR3, the DNA is TGTGCCAGCAGTTTACTCGGGACTAGCGGGACCAATGAGCAGTTCTTC.

DNA of the CDR3: TGCAGCGTCGCAAAACAGGGGGCGCGGGGCACTGAAGCTTTCTTT. Protein: CSVAKQGARGTEAFF. This chain uses TRBV29-1 with TRBJ1-1, with 9 bases matching TRBD1. Per the germline V gene, CDR1 is SQVTM and CDR2 is ANQGSEA. With V trimmed by 6 bases and J by 4 bases, 12 bases remained unmatched. This CDR3 is 15 amino acids long.

Here the CDR3 DNA reads TGCGCCAGCAGCTTGGCCGCAAGTGATCCGGGTACGGGCACTGAAGCTTTCTTT. The encoded protein is CASSLAASDPGTGTEAFF. The rearrangement uses TRBV5-1 and TRBJ1-1; no reliable D call. CDR1 is SGHRS and CDR2 is YFSETQ in the germline V gene. The V end was cut by 0 bases, the J end by 4 bases, with 22 bases between. There are 18 residues in the CDR3.

This chain uses TRBV7-9 with TRBJ1-2; unclear D gene. V was shortened by 3 bases and J by 3 bases, with 17 bases between the two germline ends. Germline CDR1 SEHNR, CDR2 FQNEAQ (reference sequence). This CDR3 has 16 amino acids. Here the CDR3 reads CASSFSWGGYDYGYTF. DNA for the CDR3: TGTGCCAGCAGCTTTAGTTGGGGAGGGTATGACTATGGCTACACCTTC.

This chain uses TRBV28 with TRBJ2-7, with 7 bases aligning to TRBD1. With 6 bases clipped from V and 3 bases from J, the junction kept 8 bases outside the gene matches. The CDR3 contains 14 residues. Germline V CDR1 and CDR2: MDHEN, SYDVKM. The CDR3 nucleotides read TGTGCCAGCAGCCCCGGGACAGAAGGCTACGAGCAGTACTTC. It translates to CASSPGTEGYEQYF.

The J gene is TRBJ1-1, the V gene TRBV6-1; a possible D gene is TRBD1 (6 bases). Germline CDR1 and CDR2: MNHNS and SASEGT. Trimming pared 10 bases from V and 6 bases from J, leaving 15 bases between. The CDR3 is 12 residues long. CDR3 region: CATDTGQSEAFF. The CDR3, as DNA: TGTGCCACCGACACCGGACAGTCTGAAGCTTTCTTT.

This chain links TRBV9 with TRBJ2-3; D gene uncertain. The CDR3 spans 14 residues. Germline loops: CDR1 SGDLS, CDR2 YYNGEE. V was trimmed by 0 bases and J by 2 bases, leaving 7 bases between them. The CDR3 DNA sequence: TGTGCCAGCAGCGTAGTTGAGCTCACAGATACGCAGTATTTT. This translates into CASSVVELTDTQYF. The complete variable domain, with remaining parts taken from reference TRBV9 and TRBJ2-3, reads DSGVTQTPKHLITATGQRVTLRCSPRSGDLSVYWYQQSLDQGLQFLIQYYNGEERAKGNILERFSAQQFPDLHSELNLSSLELGDSALYFCASSVVELTDTQYFGPGTRLTVL.

The chain employs TRBV29-1 and TRBJ2-1; 7 nucleotides agree with TRBD1. This CDR3 spans 13 amino acids. Germline V gene sequence: CDR1 SQVTM, CDR2 ANQGSEA. V lost 4 bases to trimming and J lost 9 bases; unmatched junction nucleotides: 9. CDR3 coding DNA: TGCAGCGTTGTTGAAGGGGGCGGGTTTGAGCAGTTCTTC. Amino acid sequence: CSVVEGGGFEQFF.

CDR3: CSVHTPYYEQYF. CDR3 DNA sequence: TGCAGCGTTCACACACCTTACTACGAGCAGTACTTC. V usage is TRBV29-1 and J usage is TRBJ2-7; D is uncertain. This CDR3 is 12 amino acids long. CDR1 SQVTM and CDR2 ANQGSEA come from the germline V gene. Trimming cost V 5 bases and J 3 bases, with 11 bases left between them.

The rearrangement links TRBV6-4 to TRBJ2-1; 9 bases match TRBD2. Germline trimming cut 0 bases from V and 7 bases from J; bases unmatched to any gene: 7. CDR1 MRHNA and CDR2 SNTAGT come from the germline V gene. The CDR3 is 16 residues long. CDR3 loop: CASSDSIAGEVNEQFF. The CDR3 DNA follows: TGTGCCAGCAGTGACTCTATAGCGGGAGAAGTAAATGAGCAGTTCTTC.

The chain uses TRBV28 and TRBJ1-6, with D maybe TRBD1 (5 bases). V dropped 2 bases and J dropped 9 bases, with 20 bases sitting between them. Germline V CDR1 and CDR2: MDHEN, SYDVKM. The CDR3 consists of 17 residues. The CDR3 nucleotides read TGTGCCAGCAGTTTAGGCGGTGGTCAGGGCTCTGCTTCACCCCTCCACTTT. Translated: CASSLGGGQGSASPLHF.

The V call is TRBV10-3, the J call TRBJ1-6; weak D call: TRBD1 (5 bases). Germline V gives CDR1 ENHRY, CDR2 SYGVKD. The CDR3 has 17 residues. V was shortened by 2 bases and J by 3 bases, with 14 bases between the two germline ends. The CDR3 DNA reads TGTGCCATCAGTGAGGGACGTCTAAGGGGCTATAATTCACCCCTCCACTTT. It encodes CAISEGRLRGYNSPLHF.